This TCR beta chain is from a study of T cell responses to AZD1222 COVID-19 vaccine. Comments on this clone: The same CDR3 is also encoded by other DNA sequences in this sample.

With 10 bases clipped from V and 2 bases from J, the junction kept 4 bases outside the gene matches. The CDR3 contains 12 residues. The germline V gene has CDR1 MNHEY and CDR2 SMNVEV (reference sequence). Some clones are missing from TCRdb's copy, which holds only in-frame ones; the method was immunoSEQ multiplex PCR. This table holds about 70,000 clones, approximately 86% found once. This TCR was sampled from an adult in good health. The specimen comprised peripheral blood, sampled on day 0 of MenACWY control vaccination. The chain carries TRBV27 and TRBJ1-2, with 7 bases aligning to TRBD1. The CDR3 spells CATRQGNYGYTF. In DNA form, the CDR3 reads TGTGCCACTAGACAGGGAAACTATGGCTACACCTTC.